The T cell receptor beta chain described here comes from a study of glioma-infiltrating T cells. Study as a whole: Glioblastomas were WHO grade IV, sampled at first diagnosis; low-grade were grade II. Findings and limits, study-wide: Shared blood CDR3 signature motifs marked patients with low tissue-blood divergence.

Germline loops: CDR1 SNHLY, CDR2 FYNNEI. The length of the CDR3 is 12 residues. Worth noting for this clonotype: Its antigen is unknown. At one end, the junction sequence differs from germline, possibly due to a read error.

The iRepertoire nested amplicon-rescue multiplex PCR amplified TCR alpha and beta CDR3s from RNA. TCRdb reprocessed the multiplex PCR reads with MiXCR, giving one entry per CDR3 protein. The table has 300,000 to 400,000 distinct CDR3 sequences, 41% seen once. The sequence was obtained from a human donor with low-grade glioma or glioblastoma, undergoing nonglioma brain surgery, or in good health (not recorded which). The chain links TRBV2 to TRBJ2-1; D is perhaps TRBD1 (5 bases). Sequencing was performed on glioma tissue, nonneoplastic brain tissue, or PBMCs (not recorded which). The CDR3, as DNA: TGTGCCAGCGGGGCGGAATACAATGAGCAGCTCTTC. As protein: CASGAEYNEQLF.